The 10 T cell receptor beta chains below all came from one sample that was sequenced in a study of cytomegalovirus exposure and HLA in healthy donors. A multiplex PCR was run with 60 Vbeta primers and 13 Jbeta primers. The data were produced by immunoSEQ multiplex PCR, yet TCRdb's version contains in-frame clones alone and is incomplete. The data hold roughly 93,000 clones, with more than 60% observed a single time. Input material: PBMCs. Receptors were obtained from a man aged 18-30 years in good health and CMV-seropositive.

The CDR3 DNA reads as TGTGCCAGCAGCTTATCCAGGGGAGGGACAGATACGCAGTATTTT. As protein: CASSLSRGGTDTQYF. J is TRBJ2-3 and V is TRBV7-2; possible D gene TRBD2, 7 bases. CDR1 is SGHTA and CDR2 is FQGNSA in the germline V gene. V lost 2 bases, J lost 3 bases, and 12 bases lay in between. The CDR3 totals 15 residues.

V is TRBV5-4 and J is TRBJ1-1; unclear D gene. The germline CDR1 and CDR2 sequences are SGHNT and YYREEE (reference sequence). The V gene lost 2 bases and the J gene lost 0 bases, with 8 bases spanning the gap. This CDR3 has 14 residues. The CDR3 loop is CASSFMGVNTEAFF. In DNA form, the CDR3 reads TGTGCCAGCAGCTTCATGGGAGTGAACACTGAAGCTTTCTTT.

J is TRBJ1-1 and V is TRBV2, with 7 nucleotides matching TRBD1. Germline V gives CDR1 SNHLY, CDR2 FYNNEI. The CDR3 has 13 residues. V lost 7 bases to trimming and J lost 6 bases; unmatched junction nucleotides: 8. CDR3 sequence (DNA): TGTGCCAGCAAGACAGGGTGGTTCGCTGAAGCTTTCTTT. As protein: CASKTGWFAEAFF.

The rearrangement joins TRBV19 to TRBJ2-3, with 11 positions matching TRBD2. The germline CDR1 and CDR2 sequences are LNHDA and SQIVND (reference sequence). The CDR3 loop spans 18 amino acids. V lost 3 bases and J lost 8; bases outside the gene matches: 16. The CDR3 nucleotides are TGTGCCAGTAGTATTGGTCTAGCGGGGGGCCGGGTCCATCGTACGCAGTATTTT. It translates to CASSIGLAGGRVHRTQYF.

The V call is TRBV10-3, the J call TRBJ1-3, with D perhaps matching TRBD1 (6 bases). The CDR3 covers 14 residues. V dropped 0 bases and J dropped 8 bases, with 11 bases sitting between them. Germline V gene data show CDR1 as ENHRY and CDR2 as SYGVKD. The CDR3 region is CAISESAGVDTIYF. For the CDR3, the DNA is TGTGCCATCAGTGAGTCGGCAGGGGTAGACACCATATATTTT.

This clone was picked up one time. V is TRBV28 and J is TRBJ2-7, with TRBD1 matching 7 bases. The CDR3 extends over 16 amino acids. J was trimmed by 0 bases and V by 5 bases; bases with no gene match: 10. The germline CDR1 and CDR2 sequences are MDHEN and SYDVKM. The CDR3, as DNA: TGTGCCAGCAGTCCCCTGACAGGGTCCAGCTCCTACGAGCAGTACTTC. Translation gives CASSPLTGSSSYEQYF.

Written as DNA, the CDR3 is TGCGCCAGCAAGGGGGGGGCCGGGGACAATGAGCAGTTCTTC. Residues: CASKGGAGDNEQFF. This chain uses TRBV10-2 with TRBJ2-1; a possible D gene is TRBD2 (7 bases). The CDR3 is 14 amino acids. The germline V gene encodes CDR1 WSHSY and CDR2 SAAADI. Trimming shortened V by 7 bases and J by 5 bases, and 15 bases separated the two germline ends.

The chain is built from TRBV7-9 and TRBJ2-2, with no clear D. The germline V gene has CDR1 SEHNR and CDR2 FQNEAQ (reference sequence). CDR3 size: 12 residues. Trimming pared 2 bases from V and 6 bases from J, leaving 4 bases between. For the CDR3, the DNA is TGTGCCAGCAGCTTAACTCCCGGGGAGCTGTTTTTT. Translation: CASSLTPGELFF.

This clone came up once. In DNA form, the CDR3 reads TGTGCCAGCAGCTTTCATGGGGGCACCTACGAGCAGTACTTC. It specifies CASSFHGGTYEQYF. The V call is TRBV7-9, the J call TRBJ2-7; possibly TRBD1 for D (6 bases). CDR1 SEHNR and CDR2 FQNEAQ come from the germline V gene (reference sequence). Trimming pared 3 bases from V and 2 bases from J, leaving 11 bases between. CDR3 length: 14 amino acids.

J is TRBJ2-5 and V is TRBV7-9; TRBD2 aligns across 11 bases. Germline assignment: CDR1 SEHNR and CDR2 FQNEAQ (reference sequence). The CDR3 contains 14 residues. V shed 5 bases and J 4 bases; nucleotides not matched to a gene: 3. This chain's CDR3 is CASSRTSGGETQYF. The DNA for the CDR3 is TGTGCCAGCAGCCGTACTAGCGGGGGAGAGACCCAGTACTTC.